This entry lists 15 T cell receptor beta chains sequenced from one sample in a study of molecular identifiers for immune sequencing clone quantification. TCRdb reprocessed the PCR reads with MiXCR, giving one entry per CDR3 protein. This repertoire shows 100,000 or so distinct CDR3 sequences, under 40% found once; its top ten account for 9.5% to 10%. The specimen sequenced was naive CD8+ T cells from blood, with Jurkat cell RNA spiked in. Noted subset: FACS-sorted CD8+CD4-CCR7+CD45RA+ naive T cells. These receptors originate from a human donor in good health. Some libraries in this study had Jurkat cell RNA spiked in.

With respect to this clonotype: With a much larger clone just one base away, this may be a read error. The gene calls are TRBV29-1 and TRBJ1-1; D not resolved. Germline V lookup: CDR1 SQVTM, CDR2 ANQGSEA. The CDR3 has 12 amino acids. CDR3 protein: CSVLGENTEVFF. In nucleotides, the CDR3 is TGCAGCGTACTCGGAGAGAACACTGAAGTTTTCTTT.

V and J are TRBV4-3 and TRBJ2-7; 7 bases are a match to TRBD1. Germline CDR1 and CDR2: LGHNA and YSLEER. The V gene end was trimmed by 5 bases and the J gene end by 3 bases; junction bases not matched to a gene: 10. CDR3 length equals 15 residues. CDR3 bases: TGCGCCAGCAGCAAAAGTCGGGACAGCAACTACGAGCAGTACTTC. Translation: CASSKSRDSNYEQYF.

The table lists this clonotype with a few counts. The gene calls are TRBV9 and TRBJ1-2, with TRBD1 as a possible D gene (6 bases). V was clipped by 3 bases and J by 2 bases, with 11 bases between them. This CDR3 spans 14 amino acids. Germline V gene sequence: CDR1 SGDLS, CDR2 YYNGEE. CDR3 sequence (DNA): TGTGCCAGCAGCGCCCGTACAGGGAACTATGGCTACACCTTC. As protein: CASSARTGNYGYTF.

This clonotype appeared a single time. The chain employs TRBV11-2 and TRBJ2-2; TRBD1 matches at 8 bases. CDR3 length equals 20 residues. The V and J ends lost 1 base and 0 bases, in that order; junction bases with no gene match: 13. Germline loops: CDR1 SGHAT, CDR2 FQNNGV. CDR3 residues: CASSLVAPTGVLSNTGELFF. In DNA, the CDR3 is TGTGCCAGCAGCTTAGTTGCCCCGACAGGGGTCCTCTCGAACACCGGGGAGCTGTTTTTT.

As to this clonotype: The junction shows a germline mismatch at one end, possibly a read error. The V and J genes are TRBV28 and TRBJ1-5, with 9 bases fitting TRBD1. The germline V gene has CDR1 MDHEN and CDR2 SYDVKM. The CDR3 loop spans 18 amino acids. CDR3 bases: TGTGCCTGCAGTGTTTATATTCGGGACAGGGATCGGGGTCAGCCACAGCATTTT. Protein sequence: CACSVYIRDRDRGQPQHF.

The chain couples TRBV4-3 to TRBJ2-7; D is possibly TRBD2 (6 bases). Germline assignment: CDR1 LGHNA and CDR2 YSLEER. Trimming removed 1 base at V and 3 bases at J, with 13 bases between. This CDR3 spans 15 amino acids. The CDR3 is CASSQGASDGYEQYF. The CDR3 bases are TGCGCCAGCAGCCAAGGGGCTAGCGACGGCTACGAGCAGTACTTC.

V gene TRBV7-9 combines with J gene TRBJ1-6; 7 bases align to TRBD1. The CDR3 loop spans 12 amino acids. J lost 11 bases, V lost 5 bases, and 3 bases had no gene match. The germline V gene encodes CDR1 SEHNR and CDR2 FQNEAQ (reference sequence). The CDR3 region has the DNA TGTGCCAGCAGCGGACAGGATCCACCCCTCCACTTT. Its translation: CASSGQDPPLHF.

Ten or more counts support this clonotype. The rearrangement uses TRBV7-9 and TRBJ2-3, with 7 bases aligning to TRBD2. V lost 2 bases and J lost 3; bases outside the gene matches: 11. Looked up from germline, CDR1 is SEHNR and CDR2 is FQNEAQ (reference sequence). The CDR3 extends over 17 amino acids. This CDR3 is CASSLLTGREMTDTQYF. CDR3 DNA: TGTGCCAGCAGCTTACTCACCGGGCGGGAGATGACAGATACGCAGTATTTT.

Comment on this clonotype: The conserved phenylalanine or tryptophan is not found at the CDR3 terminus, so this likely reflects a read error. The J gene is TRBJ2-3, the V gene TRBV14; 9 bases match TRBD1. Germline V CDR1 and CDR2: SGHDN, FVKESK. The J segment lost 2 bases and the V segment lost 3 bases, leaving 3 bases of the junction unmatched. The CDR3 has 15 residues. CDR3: CASSQHRGLTDTQYS. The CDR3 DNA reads TGTGCCAGCAGCCAGCACAGGGGGCTCACAGATACGCAGTATTCT.

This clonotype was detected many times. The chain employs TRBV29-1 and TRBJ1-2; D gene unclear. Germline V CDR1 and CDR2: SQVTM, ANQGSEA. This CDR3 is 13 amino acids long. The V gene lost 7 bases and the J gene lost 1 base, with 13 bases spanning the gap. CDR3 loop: CSALDPINYGYTF. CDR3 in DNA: TGCAGCGCCCTAGATCCAATTAACTATGGCTACACCTTC.

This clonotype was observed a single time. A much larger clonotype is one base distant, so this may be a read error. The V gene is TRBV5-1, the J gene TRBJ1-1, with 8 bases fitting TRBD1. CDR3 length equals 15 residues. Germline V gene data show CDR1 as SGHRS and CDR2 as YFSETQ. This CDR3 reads CASGLDRDDGTEAFF. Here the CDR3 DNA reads TGCGCCAGCGGCTTGGACAGGGACGACGGCACTGAAGCTTTCTTT.

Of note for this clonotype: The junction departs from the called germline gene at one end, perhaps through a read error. CDR3 sequence (DNA): TGTGCCAGTAGTAAACCCGGGGGTAACGAGCAGTGCTTC. Its translation is CASSKPGGNEQCF. The chain is built from TRBV19 and TRBJ2-7, with D maybe TRBD2 (6 bases). CDR3 length equals 13 residues. CDR1 is LNHDA, CDR2 SQIVND, per germline (reference sequence).

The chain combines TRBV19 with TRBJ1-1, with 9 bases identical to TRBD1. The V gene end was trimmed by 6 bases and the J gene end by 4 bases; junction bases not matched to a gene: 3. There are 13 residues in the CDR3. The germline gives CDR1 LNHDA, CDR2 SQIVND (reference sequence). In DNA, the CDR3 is TGTGCCAGTAGGGACAGGGGAGGCACTGAAGCTTTCTTT. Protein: CASRDRGGTEAFF.

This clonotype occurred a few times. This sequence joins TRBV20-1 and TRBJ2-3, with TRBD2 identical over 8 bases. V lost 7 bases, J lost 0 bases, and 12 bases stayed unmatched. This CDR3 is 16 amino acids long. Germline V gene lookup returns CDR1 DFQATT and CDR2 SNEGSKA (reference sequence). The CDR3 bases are TGCAGTGTTTTCCGGGAGGGCATTACTAGCACAGATACGCAGTATTTT. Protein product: CSVFREGITSTDTQYF.

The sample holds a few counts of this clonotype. The DNA of the CDR3 is TGTGCCAGCATCGCCCGGGGAGGTGTGCAGTACTTC. It translates to CASIARGGVQYF. V is TRBV6-2 or TRBV6-3 and J is TRBJ2-7; TRBD2 might be the D (6 bases). V was shortened by 7 bases and J by 9 bases, with 16 bases between the two germline ends. CDR1 is MNHEY and CDR2 is SVGEGT in the germline V gene. The CDR3 consists of 12 residues.